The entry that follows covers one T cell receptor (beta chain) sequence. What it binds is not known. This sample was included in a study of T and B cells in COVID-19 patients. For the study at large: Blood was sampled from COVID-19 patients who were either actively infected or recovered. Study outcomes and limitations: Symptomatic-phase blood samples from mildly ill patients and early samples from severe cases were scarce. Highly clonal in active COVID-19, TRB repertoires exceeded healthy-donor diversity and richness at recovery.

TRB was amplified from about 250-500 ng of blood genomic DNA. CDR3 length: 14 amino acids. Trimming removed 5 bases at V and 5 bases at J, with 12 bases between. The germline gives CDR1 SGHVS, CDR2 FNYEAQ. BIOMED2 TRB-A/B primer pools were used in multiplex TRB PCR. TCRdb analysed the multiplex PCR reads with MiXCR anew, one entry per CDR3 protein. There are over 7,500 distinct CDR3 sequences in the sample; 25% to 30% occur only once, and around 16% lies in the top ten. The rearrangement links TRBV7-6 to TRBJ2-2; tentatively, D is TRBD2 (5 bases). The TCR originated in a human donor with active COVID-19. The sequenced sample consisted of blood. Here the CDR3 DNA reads TGTGCCAGCAGCCCCCGGCTAGCTACCGGGGAGCTGTTTTTT. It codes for CASSPRLATGELFF. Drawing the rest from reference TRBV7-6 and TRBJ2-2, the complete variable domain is GAGVSQSPRYKVTKRGQDVALRCDPISGHVSLYWYRQALGQGPEFLTYFNYEAQQDKSGLPNDRFSAERPEGSISTLTIQRTEQRDSAMYRCASSPRLATGELFFGEGSRLTVL.